The entry that follows covers one T cell receptor beta chain sequence. CDR3 size: 15 residues. J gave up 4 bases and V 6 bases, and 8 bases lay outside the gene matches. In germline, CDR1 is MNHEY, CDR2 SMNVEV (reference sequence). The source of the sample is a study of blood T cell repertoires in COVID-19. Study summary: Samples representing acute and convalescent COVID-19 were sourced from the United States, Italy and Spain. T cells, B-cell-depleted T cells, or PBMCs supplied cDNA or gDNA.

The authors' processing: Estimated nucleated cell counts came from reference gene primer amplification. Produced via immunoSEQ multiplex PCR; TCRdb's table is partial and in-frame only. V and J calls plus clone size are reproduced from that table; the DNA served to infer D and trimming. This sample has approximately 74,000 clones; over 70% occur once, and the top ten carry more than 15%. The material sequenced was peripheral blood. This TCR came from a man aged 60 to 75 with acute or convalescent COVID-19. This chain links TRBV27 with TRBJ2-7; 11 positions match TRBD1. The CDR3 loop is CASSPDRGRGYEQYF. The CDR3 DNA sequence: TGTGCCAGCAGCCCGGACAGGGGGCGAGGGTACGAGCAGTACTTC.